The sequence of this T cell receptor (beta chain) was determined in a study of CD8+ T cells in alopecia areata. Study-level findings and limits: Mice showed clearer TCR sharing than patients did, a gap that was possibly HLA-related. Alopecia totalis/universalis scalp especially showed more expanded CD8+ clones than normal scalp.

CD4+ and CD8+ T cells were sorted from PBMCs stained for CD3, CD4 and CD8. Of note for this clone: Antigen unknown.

RNA, once extracted, was reverse transcribed into cDNA for use as the sequencing template. Sequencing used immunoSEQ multiplex PCR; TCRdb keeps in-frame clones, though not all of them. There are about 110,000 clones in the sample; roughly 59% occur only once, and 20% to 25% lies in the top ten. Germline V gene lookup returns CDR1 LGHNA and CDR2 YNFKEQ. The CDR3 is made up of 17 amino acids. After removal of 0 bases from V and 8 bases from J, the junction contained 10 bases not matched to a gene. What was sequenced was CD8+ T cells sorted from blood. The chain has TRBV4-2 and TRBJ2-2; TRBD2 aligns across 9 bases. This receptor was taken from a human donor in good health. CDR3 DNA sequence: TGTGCCAGCAGCCAAGACGCGGCTAGCGGGGAATGGGGGGAGCTGTTTTTT. Translation: CASSQDAASGEWGELFF.